The 29 T cell receptor beta chains below were found in one sample sequenced in a study of glioma-infiltrating T cells. Using RNA template, CDR3s of TCR alpha and beta were amplified with iRepertoire arm-PCR. TCRdb re-analysed the multiplex PCR reads in MiXCR, keeping a single row per CDR3 protein. Of 150,000 or so distinct CDR3 sequences listed, about 39% were seen once; the top ten hold about a fifth. The sequenced material came from glioma tissue, nonneoplastic brain tissue, or PBMCs (not recorded which). The receptors were gathered from a human donor with low-grade glioma or glioblastoma, undergoing nonglioma brain surgery, or in good health (not recorded which).

This clonotype was detected only once. The chain uses TRBV25-1 and TRBJ2-1, with D hard to call. The CDR3 sequence is 15 residues long. From germline, CDR1 is MGHDK and CDR2 SYGVNS. V lost 3 bases, J lost 9 bases, and 18 bases lay in between. The CDR3 region has the DNA TGTGCCAGCAGTGACTCGGTCGGCGCGGATGTTGAGCAGTTCTTC. Encoded protein: CASSDSVGADVEQFF.

The genes are TRBV6-1 and TRBJ2-7; 10 bases match TRBD1. Germline V lookup: CDR1 MNHNS, CDR2 SASEGT. V lost 6 bases, J lost 6 bases, and 8 bases stayed unmatched. This CDR3 has 14 residues. The CDR3 sequence: CASRPGTGVREQYF. DNA of the CDR3: TGTGCCAGCAGACCCGGGACAGGGGTACGCGAGCAGTACTTC.

This clonotype has ten or more counts. The chain joins TRBV6-2 or TRBV6-3 to TRBJ1-1; a possible D gene is TRBD1 (6 bases). The CDR3 totals 13 residues. V was pared by 8 bases and J by 2 bases, with 12 bases between. CDR1 is MNHEY, CDR2 SVGEGT, per germline. In DNA form, the CDR3 reads TGTGCCAGCGGTACCGGGGGCAACACTGAAGCTTTCTTT. Amino acids: CASGTGGNTEAFF.

This clonotype occurred a few times. This chain connects TRBV27 to TRBJ2-7, with a tentative D call TRBD1 (5 bases). The CDR3 extends over 16 amino acids. Germline-derived CDR1 and CDR2 are MNHEY and SMNVEV (reference sequence). V gave up 1 base and J gave up 0 bases, with 13 bases separating them. Written as DNA, the CDR3 is TGTGCCAGCAGTTTATACCCACAACAGGCCTCCTACGAGCAGTACTTC. It translates to CASSLYPQQASYEQYF.

J is TRBJ1-2 and V is TRBV2, with D possibly being TRBD1 (5 bases). The V and J ends lost 2 bases and 4 bases respectively, with 11 bases between them. CDR3 size: 14 residues. The germline V gene has CDR1 SNHLY and CDR2 FYNNEI. CDR3 sequence (DNA): TGTGCCAGCAGTGAAACAGATAGGGGCTATGGCTACACCTTC. This translates into CASSETDRGYGYTF.

This clonotype was seen only a few times. This chain connects TRBV25-1 to TRBJ2-1, with 7 bases fitting TRBD1. CDR1 MGHDK and CDR2 SYGVNS come from the germline V gene. The CDR3 is made up of 14 amino acids. Germline trimming cut 6 bases from V and 10 bases from J; bases unmatched to any gene: 12. In DNA, the CDR3 is TGTGCCAGCAGCCGGACAGGAGTGGTCTGGGAGCAGTTCTTC. It yields the protein CASSRTGVVWEQFF.

This chain uses TRBV4-1 with TRBJ1-2, with D uncertain. The CDR3 is 15 amino acids. Germline CDR1 and CDR2: MGHRA and YSYEKL. V shed 1 base and J shed 8 bases, with 17 bases lying between them. CDR3 protein: CASSQASQAYWGYTF. CDR3 nucleotide sequence: TGCGCCAGCAGCCAAGCCTCTCAGGCGTACTGGGGCTACACCTTC.

The chain couples TRBV10-3 to TRBJ2-3; unclear D gene. In germline, CDR1 is ENHRY, CDR2 SYGVKD. The CDR3 contains 13 residues. The V end was cut by 1 base, the J end by 3 bases, with 5 bases between. CDR3 loop: CAISEYVTDTQYF. The CDR3 DNA reads as TGTGCCATCAGTGAGTACGTGACAGATACGCAGTATTTT.

CDR3 protein: CSARRLNRAPNSPLHF. The CDR3 region has the DNA TGCAGTGCTAGACGTTTGAACAGGGCGCCCAATTCACCCCTCCACTTT. The chain carries TRBV20-1 and TRBJ1-6, with a possible D match to TRBD1 (6 bases). This CDR3 has 16 residues. Germline V gene lookup returns CDR1 DFQATT and CDR2 SNEGSKA (reference sequence). Trimming took 2 bases from V and 7 from J, leaving 18 bases between them.

This clonotype was detected many times. The chain combines TRBV15 with TRBJ2-1; D is unclear. In germline, CDR1 is LNHNV, CDR2 YYDKDF (reference sequence). V lost 3 bases, J lost 12 bases, and 15 bases lay in between. The CDR3 loop spans 13 amino acids. The CDR3 region is CATSRSSESVQFF. CDR3 coding DNA: TGTGCCACCAGCAGGTCCTCGGAAAGCGTGCAGTTCTTC.

V usage is TRBV4-3 and J usage is TRBJ1-2; D uncertain. CDR1 is LGHNA and CDR2 is YSLEER in the germline V gene. The CDR3 contains 13 residues. The V gene lost 0 bases and the J gene lost 3 bases, with 5 bases spanning the gap. The CDR3 reads CASSQDADYGYTF. In nucleotides, the CDR3 is TGCGCCAGCAGCCAAGATGCGGACTATGGCTACACCTTC.

In this sample, this clonotype turned up many times. The chain carries TRBV28 and TRBJ2-1; possibly TRBD2 for D (6 bases). V was trimmed by 2 bases and J by 0 bases, leaving 8 bases between them. This CDR3 contains 15 residues. Germline-derived CDR1 and CDR2 are MDHEN and SYDVKM. The CDR3 DNA reads TGTGCCAGCAGTTTAGCGGGATCCTCCTACAATGAGCAGTTCTTC. It specifies CASSLAGSSYNEQFF.

The chain has TRBV3-1 and TRBJ1-1, with D perhaps TRBD1 (5 bases). The CDR3 covers 14 residues. Germline V gives CDR1 LGHDT, CDR2 YNNKEL (reference sequence). The germline V and J ends were trimmed by 1 base and 6 bases, with 12 bases remaining between them. As DNA, the CDR3 is TGTGCCAGCAGCCAAGCAGGGACTAACGCTGAAGCTTTCTTT. Encoded protein: CASSQAGTNAEAFF. The whole variable domain, filled in from reference TRBV3-1 and TRBJ1-1, reads DTAVSQTPKYLVTQMGNDKSIKCEQNLGHDTMYWYKQDSKKFLKIMFSYNNKELIINETVPNRFSPKSPDKAHLNLHINSLELGDSAVYFCASSQAGTNAEAFFGQGTRLTVV.

The gene calls are TRBV20-1 and TRBJ1-5; 7 bases align to TRBD1. Trimming removed 5 bases from V and 8 bases from J; junction bases left unmatched: 9. The V gene's germline CDR1 is DFQATT and CDR2 SNEGSKA (reference sequence). The CDR3 is made up of 13 amino acids. This CDR3 is CSAPDRIGEPQHF. The CDR3 region has the DNA TGCAGTGCTCCGGACAGGATAGGTGAGCCCCAGCATTTT.

This chain uses TRBV6-6 with TRBJ2-3; TRBD2 matches at 13 bases. Germline V gives CDR1 MNHNY, CDR2 SVGAGI (reference sequence). V trimming: 0 bases; J trimming: 2 bases; junction bases outside the gene matches: 8. The CDR3 contains 19 residues. The chain's CDR3 is CASSYSHGLAGDHTDTQYF. The CDR3 bases are TGTGCCAGCAGTTACTCGCACGGACTAGCGGGAGACCACACAGATACGCAGTATTTT.

In its sample, this clonotype was seen many times. This sequence joins TRBV20-1 and TRBJ2-1; 8 nucleotides agree with TRBD1. The V gene's germline CDR1 is DFQATT and CDR2 SNEGSKA (reference sequence). CDR3 size: 16 residues. J was trimmed by 7 bases and V by 4 bases; bases with no gene match: 15. The CDR3 DNA reads TGCAGTGCTAAAGGTCCACGGGACAGGTCGAAAAATGAGCAGTTCTTC. Translation: CSAKGPRDRSKNEQFF.

This clonotype appeared a few times. The chain employs TRBV6-2 or TRBV6-3 and TRBJ2-2, with TRBD1 matching over 7 bases. The trim removed 8 bases at V and 2 bases at J, leaving 11 bases unmatched. Per germline, CDR1 MNHEY and CDR2 SVGEGT. This CDR3 spans 16 amino acids. The CDR3 DNA follows: TGTGCCAGCCGGGGTATGGGACAGAGAAACACCGGGGAGCTGTTTTTT. This translates into CASRGMGQRNTGELFF.

The rearrangement links TRBV3-1 to TRBJ2-7; 7 bases map to TRBD2. The CDR3 is made up of 13 amino acids. The J segment lost 6 bases and the V segment lost 1 base, leaving 3 bases of the junction unmatched. Germline V gene data show CDR1 as LGHDT and CDR2 as YNNKEL (reference sequence). CDR3 protein: CASSQVGGSEQYF. The CDR3 DNA sequence: TGTGCCAGCAGCCAAGTGGGAGGGAGCGAGCAGTACTTC.

Only a few counts were recorded for this clonotype. CDR3 amino acids: CASSTRQTYNSPLHF. CDR3 DNA sequence: TGTGCCAGCAGCACCCGACAGACTTATAATTCACCCCTCCACTTT. V usage is TRBV7-2 and J usage is TRBJ1-6; a weak D match, TRBD1 (5 bases). Per the germline V gene, CDR1 is SGHTA and CDR2 is FQGNSA. This CDR3 has 15 amino acids. The V and J ends lost 5 bases and 4 bases respectively, with 12 bases between them. Full variable domain (rest looked up from reference TRBV7-2 and TRBJ1-6): GAGVSQSPSNKVTEKGKDVELRCDPISGHTALYWYRQSLGQGLEFLIYFQGNSAPDKSGLPSDRFSAERTGGSVSTLTIQRTQQEDSAVYLCASSTRQTYNSPLHFGNGTRLTVT.

The chain employs TRBV2 and TRBJ2-4; 8 bases map to TRBD1. The CDR3 length is 13 residues. V lost 0 bases, J lost 14 bases, and 6 bases stayed unmatched. The germline V gene encodes CDR1 SNHLY and CDR2 FYNNEI. Here the CDR3 reads CASSEAREQGEYF. For the CDR3, the DNA is TGTGCCAGCAGTGAAGCAAGAGAACAGGGGGAGTACTTC.

The V gene is TRBV28, the J gene TRBJ2-1; D might be TRBD1 (5 bases). The CDR3 has 13 amino acids. V dropped 6 bases and J dropped 6 bases, with 12 bases sitting between them. The germline CDR1 and CDR2 sequences are MDHEN and SYDVKM. The CDR3 bases are TGTGCCAGCAGCACACAGGTAGGCAATGAGCAGTTCTTC. Translated, it gives CASSTQVGNEQFF. Looking up the rest from reference TRBV28 and TRBJ2-1 gives the full variable domain: DVKVTQSSRYLVKRTGEKVFLECVQDMDHENMFWYRQDPGLGLRLIYFSYDVKMKEKGDIPEGYSVSREKKERFSLILESASTNQTSMYLCASSTQVGNEQFFGPGTRLTVL.

The genes are TRBV7-2 and TRBJ2-7, with D possibly TRBD1 on 6 matching bases. The germline V gene encodes CDR1 SGHTA and CDR2 FQGNSA. V was pared by 5 bases and J by 2 bases, with 13 bases between. This CDR3 comprises 14 residues. The CDR3, as DNA: TGTGCCAGCAGCCGGGACATCCACACCTACGAGCAGTACTTC. Translation gives CASSRDIHTYEQYF. The complete variable domain, with remaining parts taken from reference TRBV7-2 and TRBJ2-7, reads GAGVSQSPSNKVTEKGKDVELRCDPISGHTALYWYRQSLGQGLEFLIYFQGNSAPDKSGLPSDRFSAERTGGSVSTLTIQRTQQEDSAVYLCASSRDIHTYEQYFGPGTRLTVT.

Concerning this clonotype itself: An end of the junction differs from the germline gene, which may be a read error. V is TRBV20-1 and J is TRBJ2-7; D is ambiguous. The CDR3 sequence is 12 residues long. Germline V gene lookup returns CDR1 DFQATT and CDR2 SNEGSKA (reference sequence). The CDR3 is CSARGGRYEKYF. CDR3 in DNA: TGCAGTGCTAGAGGGGGTAGATACGAGAAGTACTTC.

The chain joins TRBV5-6 to TRBJ2-3, with D perhaps assigned TRBD1 or TRBD2 (6 bases each). Trimming pared 4 bases from V and 1 base from J, leaving 10 bases between. Germline V gives CDR1 SGHDT, CDR2 YYEEEE. There are 14 residues in the CDR3. In DNA form, the CDR3 reads TGTGCCAGCAGCCGTAGGGGGGGCACAGATACGCAGTATTTT. Its translation: CASSRRGGTDTQYF.

This clonotype is deemed medium-sized. This chain connects TRBV11-1 to TRBJ2-1, with 8 bases aligning to TRBD2. J was trimmed by 0 bases and V by 3 bases; bases with no gene match: 7. CDR1 SGHAT and CDR2 FQDESV come from the germline V gene (reference sequence). This CDR3 comprises 17 residues. CDR3 nucleotide sequence: TGTGCCAGCAGCTTTGCTAGCGGGTCTACCTCCTACAATGAGCAGTTCTTC. Encoded protein: CASSFASGSTSYNEQFF.

V is TRBV28 and J is TRBJ2-5, with D uncertain. The length of the CDR3 is 14 residues. Trimming removed 3 bases at V and 4 bases at J, with 12 bases between. Germline assignment: CDR1 MDHEN and CDR2 SYDVKM. The CDR3, as DNA: TGTGCCAGCAGTTTGTTCCAACTGGGAGAGACCCAGTACTTC. This gives the protein CASSLFQLGETQYF. Together with reference TRBV28 and TRBJ2-5, the CDR3 gives the full variable domain: DVKVTQSSRYLVKRTGEKVFLECVQDMDHENMFWYRQDPGLGLRLIYFSYDVKMKEKGDIPEGYSVSREKKERFSLILESASTNQTSMYLCASSLFQLGETQYFGPGTRLLVL.

The V call is TRBV28, the J call TRBJ2-5; D uncertain. CDR3 length equals 12 residues. Germline CDR1 MDHEN, CDR2 SYDVKM. V lost 2 bases to trimming and J lost 5 bases, with 6 bases between them. The CDR3 nucleotides are TGTGCCAGCAGTTTAAGGGTGGAGACCCAGTACTTC. Translated, it gives CASSLRVETQYF.

The chain links TRBV7-9 to TRBJ2-7; no clear D gene. V was trimmed by 3 bases and J by 3 bases, leaving 9 bases between them. The germline CDR1 and CDR2 sequences are SEHNR and FQNEAQ (reference sequence). This CDR3 has 13 residues. The DNA of the CDR3 is TGTGCCAGCAGCTTCGACGGAAGCTACGAGCAGTACTTC. This encodes CASSFDGSYEQYF.

The CDR3 sequence is CATSSGQGRGEKLFF. CDR3 nucleotides: TGTGCCACCAGCAGCGGACAGGGCCGGGGTGAAAAACTGTTTTTT. The gene calls are TRBV15 and TRBJ1-4, with 8 bases that match TRBD1. J lost 7 bases, V lost 3 bases, and 7 bases had no gene match. Germline CDR1 and CDR2: LNHNV and YYDKDF (reference sequence). The CDR3 consists of 15 residues.